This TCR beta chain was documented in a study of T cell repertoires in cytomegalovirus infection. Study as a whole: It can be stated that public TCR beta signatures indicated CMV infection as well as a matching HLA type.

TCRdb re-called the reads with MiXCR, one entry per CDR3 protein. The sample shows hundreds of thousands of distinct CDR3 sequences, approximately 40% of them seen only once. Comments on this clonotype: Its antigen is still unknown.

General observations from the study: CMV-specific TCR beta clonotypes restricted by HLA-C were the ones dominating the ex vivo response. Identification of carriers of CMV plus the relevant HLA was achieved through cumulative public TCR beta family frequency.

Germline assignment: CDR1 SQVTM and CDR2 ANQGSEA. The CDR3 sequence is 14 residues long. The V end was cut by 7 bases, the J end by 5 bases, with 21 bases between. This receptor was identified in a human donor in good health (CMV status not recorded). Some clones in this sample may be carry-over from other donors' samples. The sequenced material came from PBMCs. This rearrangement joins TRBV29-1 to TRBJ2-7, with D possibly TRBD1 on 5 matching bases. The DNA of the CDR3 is TGCAGCGCTGGGGCGTCAGGGCCCCACCACGAGCAGTACTTC. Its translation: CSAGASGPHHEQYF.